This TCR beta chain came from a study of cytomegalovirus exposure and HLA in healthy donors. Study results and limitations: Association of a missense DCLRE1C variant with TCR beta V- and J-gene trimming was reported in a later analysis. Using a false discovery rate of 0.05, a later analysis showed that approximately 16,000 TCR beta sequences were associated with HLA alleles. TRBV6-2, TRBV6-3 and some other V segments were excluded as indistinguishable. With DRB1 most and HLA-C fewest, TCR association rates differed between HLA loci in a later analysis.

The primer mix had 60 Vbeta and 13 Jbeta primers. Repertoires were generated with immunoSEQ multiplex PCR, while TCRdb's copy carries only in-frame clones and drops some. The sample includes around 140,000 clones, more than 75% of them seen just once. In this sample, this clone turned up a few times. Its antigen is not identified. The germline V gene encodes CDR1 LNHDA and CDR2 SQIVND (reference sequence). With 7 bases removed from V and 4 bases from J, the gap between germline ends came to 22 bases. This CDR3 contains 16 residues. The sequence was obtained from a male donor in good health and CMV-seronegative. V usage is TRBV19 and J usage is TRBJ1-1, with a weak D call TRBD1 (6 bases). The sequencing sample was made of PBMCs. The CDR3 here is CASKLEGGSGTTEAFF. CDR3 coding DNA: TGTGCCAGTAAACTCGAAGGGGGATCAGGGACCACTGAAGCTTTCTTT.